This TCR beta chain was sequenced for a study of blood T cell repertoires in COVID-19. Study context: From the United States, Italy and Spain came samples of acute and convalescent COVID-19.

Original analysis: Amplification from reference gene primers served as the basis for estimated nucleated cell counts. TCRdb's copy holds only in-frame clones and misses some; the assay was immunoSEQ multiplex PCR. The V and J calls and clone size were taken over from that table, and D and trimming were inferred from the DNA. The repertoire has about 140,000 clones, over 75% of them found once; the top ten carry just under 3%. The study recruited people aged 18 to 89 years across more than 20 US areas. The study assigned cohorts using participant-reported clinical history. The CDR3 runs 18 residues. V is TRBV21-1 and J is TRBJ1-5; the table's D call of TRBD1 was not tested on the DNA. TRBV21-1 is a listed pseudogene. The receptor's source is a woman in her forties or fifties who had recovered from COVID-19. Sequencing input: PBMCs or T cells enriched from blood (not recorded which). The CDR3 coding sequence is TGTGCCAGCGAAAGAGAAGGGCAGGGGGCAGAAAGCAATCAGCCCCAGCATTTT. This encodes CASEREGQGAESNQPQHF.